These 22 T cell receptor beta chains were all obtained from the same sample, sequenced in a study of cytomegalovirus exposure and HLA in healthy donors. PCR primers comprised 60 Vbeta and 13 Jbeta primers. TCRdb keeps only in-frame clones here, not all; method: immunoSEQ multiplex PCR. The table lists around 130,000 clones, approximately 80% of them singletons. Specimen: PBMCs. These receptors were collected from a woman aged 40 to 50 in good health and CMV-seronegative.

The CDR3 protein is CASSKTETSSYNSPLHF. The CDR3 DNA reads TGTGCCAGCAGCAAAACAGAGACCAGCTCCTATAATTCACCCCTCCACTTT. The J gene is TRBJ1-6, the V gene TRBV21-1; TRBD1 was called by the table and not checked on the DNA. TRBV21-1 is a pseudogene. The CDR3 runs 17 residues.

The sample holds a few counts of this clone. The J gene is TRBJ1-2, the V gene TRBV28; 7 bases are a match to TRBD1. The CDR3 spans 16 residues. Looked up from germline, CDR1 is MDHEN and CDR2 is SYDVKM. V trimming: 5 bases; J trimming: 2 bases; junction bases outside the gene matches: 11. The CDR3 sequence is CASSDTTRTGNYGYTF. In DNA, the CDR3 is TGTGCCAGCAGTGACACCACCCGGACAGGAAACTATGGCTACACCTTC.

This chain connects TRBV28 to TRBJ1-4, with 10 positions matching TRBD1. The CDR3 extends over 17 amino acids. V gave up 5 bases and J gave up 10 bases; unmatched junction bases: 16. Germline CDR1 MDHEN, CDR2 SYDVKM. The CDR3 DNA reads TGTGCCAGCAGTCGAGGGACAGGGGACAAAGTTTTGGGAAAACTGTTTTTT. Translation gives CASSRGTGDKVLGKLFF.

This sequence joins TRBV19 and TRBJ2-1; 7 bases are shared with TRBD2. Germline trimming cut 6 bases from V and 2 bases from J; bases unmatched to any gene: 10. The CDR3 length is 16 residues. Looked up from germline, CDR1 is LNHDA and CDR2 is SQIVND (reference sequence). CDR3 DNA: TGTGCCAGTAGCAACTTCGGGGGGACGGCCTACAATGAGCAGTTCTTC. This codes for CASSNFGGTAYNEQFF.

Only a few counts were recorded for this clone. The rearrangement joins TRBV6-6 to TRBJ1-4, with D perhaps TRBD1 (5 bases). V lost 7 bases and J lost 1, with 13 bases in between. The CDR3 runs to 15 residues. Germline CDR1 MNHNY, CDR2 SVGAGI (reference sequence). The CDR3 DNA reads as TGTGCCAGCACCGGGGGAGGAGGAACTAATGAAAAACTGTTTTTT. It codes for CASTGGGGTNEKLFF.

This chain links TRBV10-3 with TRBJ1-1; perhaps TRBD1 as D (5 bases). CDR1 is ENHRY and CDR2 is SYGVKD in the germline V gene. Trimming left V 3 bases short and J 3 bases short, with 14 bases between. This CDR3 is 15 amino acids long. DNA of the CDR3: TGTGCCATCAGTGATACTATAGGAGGGGACACTGAAGCTTTCTTT. Residues: CAISDTIGGDTEAFF.

The gene calls are TRBV7-8 and TRBJ1-2; maybe TRBD1 (5 bases). The CDR3 spans 15 residues. Germline V gene lookup returns CDR1 SGHVS and CDR2 FQNEAQ. Trimming took 1 base from V and 3 from J, leaving 12 bases between them. The CDR3 DNA sequence: TGTGCCAGCAGCTTAGAGCAGGGAGGGGACTATGGCTACACCTTC. Translating gives CASSLEQGGDYGYTF.

Only a few counts were recorded for this clone. The CDR3 reads CASRSTGFNTEAFF. The CDR3 DNA follows: TGCGCCAGCAGGTCGACAGGGTTTAACACTGAAGCTTTCTTT. The chain is built from TRBV5-1 and TRBJ1-1; TRBD1 matches at 7 bases. Germline V lookup: CDR1 SGHRS, CDR2 YFSETQ. The CDR3 sequence is 14 residues long. Trimming took 5 bases from V and 2 from J; bases not matched to a gene: 6.

This chain links TRBV11-2 with TRBJ1-1; no reliable D call. This CDR3 has 13 residues. Germline CDR1 and CDR2: SGHAT and FQNNGV. The germline V and J ends were trimmed by 5 bases and 0 bases, with 7 bases remaining between them. CDR3 residues: CASSQRLNTEAFF. The CDR3 region has the DNA TGTGCCAGCAGCCAACGGTTGAACACTGAAGCTTTCTTT.

The chain uses TRBV27 and TRBJ1-6; possible D gene TRBD1, 6 bases. Trimming pared 0 bases from V and 9 bases from J, leaving 9 bases between. CDR1 MNHEY and CDR2 SMNVEV come from the germline V gene (reference sequence). The CDR3 length is 14 residues. CDR3 residues: CASSLSWDISPLHF. For the CDR3, the DNA is TGTGCCAGCAGTTTATCCTGGGACATTTCACCCCTCCACTTT.

CDR3 nucleotide sequence: TGTGCCAGCAGCCCCGGGACTAGCGGCTACGAGCAGTACTTC. Translated, it gives CASSPGTSGYEQYF. J is TRBJ2-7 and V is TRBV5-4, with 11 bases that match TRBD2. Trimming removed 4 bases from V and 3 bases from J; junction bases left unmatched: 3. Germline V lookup: CDR1 SGHNT, CDR2 YYREEE (reference sequence). CDR3 size: 14 residues.

The chain uses TRBV5-4 and TRBJ1-1; 8 positions agree with TRBD1. CDR1 SGHNT and CDR2 YYREEE come from the germline V gene (reference sequence). Unmatched junction bases numbered 1, after V lost 0 bases and J lost 3 bases. CDR3 length: 14 amino acids. The CDR3 reads CASSLVTGDTEAFF. CDR3 nucleotides: TGTGCCAGCAGCTTGGTGACAGGGGACACTGAAGCTTTCTTT.

The rearrangement uses TRBV28 and TRBJ1-2; 7 bases align to TRBD1. This CDR3 comprises 14 residues. The V and J ends lost 2 bases and 4 bases, in that order; junction bases with no gene match: 4. CDR1 MDHEN and CDR2 SYDVKM come from the germline V gene. This chain's CDR3 is CASSLDRAGYGYTF. CDR3 in DNA: TGTGCCAGCAGTTTAGACAGGGCTGGCTATGGCTACACCTTC.

The chain uses TRBV6-5 and TRBJ2-3; 8 bases match TRBD2. The V gene's germline CDR1 is MNHEY and CDR2 SVGAGI. The CDR3 loop spans 15 amino acids. V lost 0 bases, J lost 4 bases, and 3 bases stayed unmatched. In DNA form, the CDR3 reads TGTGCCAGCAGTTACTCCAGCGGGAGTGCAGATACGCAGTATTTT. Translated, it gives CASSYSSGSADTQYF.

The chain links TRBV7-9 to TRBJ1-6; D is unclear. This CDR3 is 15 amino acids long. CDR1 and CDR2 from the germline V gene are SEHNR and FQNEAQ (reference sequence). V was clipped by 3 bases and J by 14 bases, with 20 bases between them. The DNA of the CDR3 is TGTGCCAGCAGCTTCGTTTCCGCGGGCCCTTCGGCCCTCCACTTT. Translating it yields CASSFVSAGPSALHF. The variable domain in full, completed from reference TRBV7-9 and TRBJ1-6, reads DTGVSQNPRHKITKRGQNVTFRCDPISEHNRLYWYRQTLGQGPEFLTYFQNEAQLEKSRLLSDRFSAERPKGSFSTLEIQRTEQGDSAMYLCASSFVSAGPSALHFGNGTRLTVT.

V gene TRBV20-1 combines with J gene TRBJ1-1; weak D call: TRBD1 (5 bases). The length of the CDR3 is 11 residues. With 5 bases removed from V and 6 bases from J, the gap between germline ends came to 10 bases. Germline values: CDR1 DFQATT, CDR2 SNEGSKA (reference sequence). The CDR3 loop reads CSAAPGAEAFF. CDR3 nucleotides: TGCAGTGCTGCGCCGGGGGCTGAAGCTTTCTTT.

This clone was observed once. The V and J genes are TRBV7-2 and TRBJ2-1; 9 positions match TRBD2. Germline assignment: CDR1 SGHTA and CDR2 FQGNSA. The CDR3 length is 16 residues. The trim removed 5 bases at V and 10 bases at J, leaving 15 bases unmatched. The DNA for the CDR3 is TGTGCCAGCAGCCCAGCGGGGCTAGCGGGATCTGTAGAGCAGTTCTTC. This translates into CASSPAGLAGSVEQFF.

The chain couples TRBV14 to TRBJ2-2; perhaps TRBD2 as D (6 bases). V lost 6 bases to trimming and J lost 5 bases, with 10 bases between them. CDR1 and CDR2 from the germline V gene are SGHDN and FVKESK. This CDR3 spans 13 amino acids. The CDR3 loop is CASRHGLTGELFF. DNA of the CDR3: TGTGCCAGCAGGCATGGACTAACCGGGGAGCTGTTTTTT. The full variable domain, its missing parts supplied by reference TRBV14 and TRBJ2-2, is EAGVTQFPSHSVIEKGQTVTLRCDPISGHDNLYWYRRVMGKEIKFLLHFVKESKQDESGMPNNRFLAERTGGTYSTLKVQPAELEDSGVYFCASRHGLTGELFFGEGSRLTVL.

This rearrangement joins TRBV6-5 to TRBJ2-2, with D perhaps TRBD2 (6 bases). Per germline, CDR1 MNHEY and CDR2 SVGAGI. The CDR3 extends over 14 amino acids. V was cut by 9 bases and J by 4 bases, with 15 bases left in between. CDR3 amino acids: CASTPGLSTGELFF. CDR3 sequence (DNA): TGTGCCAGTACCCCGGGACTTAGCACCGGGGAGCTGTTTTTT.

This chain connects TRBV4-3 to TRBJ2-5, with 15 bases fitting TRBD2. The junction had 4 bases not matched to a gene; V was cut back by 3 bases and J by 5 bases. Germline V gives CDR1 LGHNA, CDR2 YSLEER. CDR3 length equals 16 residues. CDR3: CASSQGLAGGWETQYF. Written as DNA, the CDR3 is TGCGCCAGCAGCCAGGGACTAGCGGGAGGATGGGAGACCCAGTACTTC.

This clone came up a few times. The rearrangement uses TRBV10-1 and TRBJ2-7; D may be TRBD2 (6 bases). Germline CDR1 and CDR2: WNHNN and SYGVQD (reference sequence). V dropped 6 bases and J dropped 6 bases, with 15 bases sitting between them. This CDR3 is built from 13 residues. The DNA of the CDR3 is TGCGCCAGCAGCCGGGAGCCCTCCGGCGAGCAGTACTTC. It yields the protein CASSREPSGEQYF.

About this clone itself: One end of the junction varies from germline; a read error may be responsible. CDR3 DNA sequence: TGCAGCGTTGGTAATGGAGGCTTC. Its translation: CSVGNGGF. The chain combines TRBV29-1 with TRBJ1-2; no clear D gene. Germline values: CDR1 SQVTM, CDR2 ANQGSEA. CDR3 length: 8 amino acids.